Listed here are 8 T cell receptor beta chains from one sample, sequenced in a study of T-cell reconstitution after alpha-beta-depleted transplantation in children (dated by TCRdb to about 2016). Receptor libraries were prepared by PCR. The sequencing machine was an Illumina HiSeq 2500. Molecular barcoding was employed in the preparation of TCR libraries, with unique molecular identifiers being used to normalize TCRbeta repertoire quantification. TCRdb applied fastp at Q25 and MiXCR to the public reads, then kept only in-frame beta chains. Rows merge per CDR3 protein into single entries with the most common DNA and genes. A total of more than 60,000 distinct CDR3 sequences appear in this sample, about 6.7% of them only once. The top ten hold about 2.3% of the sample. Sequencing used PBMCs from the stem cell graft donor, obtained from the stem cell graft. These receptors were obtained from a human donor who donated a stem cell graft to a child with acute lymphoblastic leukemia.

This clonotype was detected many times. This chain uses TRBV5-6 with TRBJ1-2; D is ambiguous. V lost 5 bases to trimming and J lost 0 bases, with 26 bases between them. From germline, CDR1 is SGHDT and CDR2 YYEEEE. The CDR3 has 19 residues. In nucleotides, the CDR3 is TGTGCCAGCAGATTTCGGGCGCTGCTAGACACAATTTCTAACTATGGCTACACCTTC. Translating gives CASRFRALLDTISNYGYTF.

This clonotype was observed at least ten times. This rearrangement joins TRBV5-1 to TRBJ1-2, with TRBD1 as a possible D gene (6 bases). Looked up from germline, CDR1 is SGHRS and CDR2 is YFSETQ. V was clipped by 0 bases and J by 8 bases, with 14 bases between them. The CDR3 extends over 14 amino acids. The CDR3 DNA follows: TGCGCCAGCAGCTTGGGCCAGGGGCTTGGAGGCTACACCTTC. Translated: CASSLGQGLGGYTF.

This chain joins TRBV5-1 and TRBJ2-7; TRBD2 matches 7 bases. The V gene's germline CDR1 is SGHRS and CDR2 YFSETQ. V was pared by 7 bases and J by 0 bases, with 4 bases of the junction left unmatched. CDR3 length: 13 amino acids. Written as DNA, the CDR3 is TGCGCCAGCCGTGCGGGGGTCTCCTACGAGCAGTACTTC. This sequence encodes CASRAGVSYEQYF.

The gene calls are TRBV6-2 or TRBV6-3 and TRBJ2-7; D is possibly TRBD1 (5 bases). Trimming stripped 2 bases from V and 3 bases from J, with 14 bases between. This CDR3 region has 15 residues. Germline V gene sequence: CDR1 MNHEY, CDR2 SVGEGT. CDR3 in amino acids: CASSYGALFYYEQYF. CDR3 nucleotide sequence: TGTGCCAGCAGTTACGGGGCCCTATTTTACTACGAGCAGTACTTC.

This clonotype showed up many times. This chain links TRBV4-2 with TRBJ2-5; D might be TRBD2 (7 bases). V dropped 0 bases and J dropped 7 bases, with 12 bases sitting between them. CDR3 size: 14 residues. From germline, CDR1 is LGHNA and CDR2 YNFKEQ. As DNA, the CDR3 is TGTGCCAGCAGCCAAGATAGAGGGGGGGGGACCCAGTACTTC. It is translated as CASSQDRGGGTQYF.

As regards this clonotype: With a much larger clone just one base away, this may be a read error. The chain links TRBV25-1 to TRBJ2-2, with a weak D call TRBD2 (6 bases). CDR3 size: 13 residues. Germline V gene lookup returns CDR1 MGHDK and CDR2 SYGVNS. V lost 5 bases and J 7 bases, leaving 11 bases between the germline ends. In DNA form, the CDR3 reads TGTGCCAGCAGTTTAGGGGAGGTCGGGGAGCTGTTTTTT. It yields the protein CASSLGEVGELFF.

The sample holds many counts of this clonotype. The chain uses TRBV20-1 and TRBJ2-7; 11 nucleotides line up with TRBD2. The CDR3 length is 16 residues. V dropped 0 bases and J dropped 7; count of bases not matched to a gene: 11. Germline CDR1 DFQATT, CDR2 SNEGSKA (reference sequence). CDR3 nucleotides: TGCAGTGCTAGAGATCCGGCTAGCGGGAGGACGAAGGAGCAGTACTTC. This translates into CSARDPASGRTKEQYF.

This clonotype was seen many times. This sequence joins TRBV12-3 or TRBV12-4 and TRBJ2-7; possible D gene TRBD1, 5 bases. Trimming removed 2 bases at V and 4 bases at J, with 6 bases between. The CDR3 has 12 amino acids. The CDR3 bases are TGTGCCAGCAGTTTACAGGGTTACGAGCAGTACTTC. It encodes CASSLQGYEQYF.